This T cell receptor beta chain derives from a study of cytomegalovirus exposure and HLA in healthy donors. Study results and limitations: The authors considered a cluster of highly shared sequence variants likely to be a sequencing artifact.

This CDR3 contains 15 residues. Germline V gives CDR1 MNHNY, CDR2 SVGAGI (reference sequence). The ends lost 4 bases at V and 0 bases at J; junction bases unmatched: 3. About this clone itself: The antigen remains unidentified. In the same sample, other DNA sequences code for this CDR3.

PCR employed 60 Vbeta and 13 Jbeta primers. Data came from immunoSEQ multiplex PCR; TCRdb stores just in-frame clones and leaves some out. This table holds about 140,000 clones, approximately 67% found once. Material for sequencing was PBMCs. The sequence was collected from a woman aged 55-70 years in good health and CMV-seronegative. The rearrangement joins TRBV6-6 to TRBJ2-7, with 10 bases identical to TRBD2. The CDR3 protein is CASSSLAGASYEQYF. CDR3 in DNA: TGTGCCAGCAGTTCCCTAGCGGGGGCCTCCTACGAGCAGTACTTC.